Listed below are T cell receptor beta chains from one sample, sequenced in a study of cytotoxic CD8 clonotypes in ibrutinib-treated CLL. Sequencing used immunoSEQ multiplex PCR; TCRdb keeps in-frame clones, though not all of them. Counted here are roughly 200,000 clones, more than 75% occurring once; the ten biggest clones make up about an eighth. The sample here was PBMCs, taken after 12 months of ibrutinib treatment. The receptors stem from a human donor with chronic lymphocytic leukemia. The CDR3 runs from the conserved cysteine through the conserved F or W.

j_call: TRBJ1-2; v_call: TRBV6-1; cdr3_aa: CASSAGTLYGYTF
j_call: TRBJ1-5; v_call: TRBV6-6; cdr3_aa: CASSLQGNQPQHF
j_call: TRBJ2-3; v_call: TRBV5-1; cdr3_aa: CASSLRYETSTDTQYF
j_call: TRBJ2-3; v_call: TRBV5-1; cdr3_aa: CASSSLHGLAGADTDTQYF
j_call: TRBJ2-5; v_call: TRBV9; cdr3_aa: CASSPLANQETQYF
j_call: TRBJ2-1; v_call: TRBV5-1; cdr3_aa: CASSSGLTYNEQFF
j_call: TRBJ2-1; v_call: TRBV4-1; cdr3_aa: CASSQGTSQNNEQFF
j_call: TRBJ1-1; v_call: TRBV28; cdr3_aa: CASSLSREAFF
j_call: TRBJ2-2; v_call: TRBV6-1; cdr3_aa: CASSEKSFSSGRRNRELFF
j_call: TRBJ2-1; v_call: TRBV23-1; cdr3_aa: CASSHPASDEGNEQFF
j_call: TRBJ2-5; v_call: TRBV5-1; cdr3_aa: CASSVLGTDQETQYF
j_call: TRBJ1-5; v_call: TRBV9; cdr3_aa: CASSEQGGNQPQHF
j_call: TRBJ2-7; v_call: TRBV5-1; cdr3_aa: CASRWDGSSYEQYF
j_call: TRBJ1-6; v_call: TRBV5-4; cdr3_aa: CASRYGTGPNSPLHF
j_call: TRBJ2-6; v_call: TRBV15; cdr3_aa: CATSSVSSGANVLTF
j_call: TRBJ2-5; v_call: TRBV5-1; cdr3_aa: CASRPGLVGETQYF
j_call: TRBJ2-2; v_call: TRBV7-8; cdr3_aa: CASSLGPLTGAVDGELFF
j_call: TRBJ1-5; v_call: TRBV30; cdr3_aa: CAWSPGQGDQPQHF
j_call: TRBJ1-2; v_call: TRBV7-9; cdr3_aa: CASSLEGGDYGYTF
j_call: TRBJ1-4; v_call: TRBV28; cdr3_aa: CASSSGQGVYEKLFF
j_call: TRBJ1-5; v_call: TRBV19; cdr3_aa: CASSSFGDRDLRQPQHF
j_call: TRBJ1-6; v_call: TRBV5-1; cdr3_aa: CASMAGYSPLHF
j_call: TRBJ2-2; v_call: TRBV11-1; cdr3_aa: CASSSLSGTTNTGELFF
j_call: TRBJ2-2; v_call: TRBV5-1; cdr3_aa: CASSSPSGITGELFF
j_call: TRBJ2-1; v_call: TRBV11-3; cdr3_aa: CASAPQGARRQFF
j_call: TRBJ1-1; v_call: TRBV27; cdr3_aa: CASTLTGLDTEAFF
j_call: TRBJ1-2; v_call: TRBV7-9; cdr3_aa: CASSLGQGLGGYTF
j_call: TRBJ2-7; v_call: TRBV28; cdr3_aa: CASSPRLAGAYEQYF
j_call: TRBJ2-4; v_call: TRBV30; cdr3_aa: CAWSGRSGRSGLYF
j_call: TRBJ1-2; v_call: TRBV15; cdr3_aa: CATSSTTGGAVGNYGYTF
j_call: TRBJ1-5; v_call: TRBV4-2; cdr3_aa: CASSQDRQDSNQPQHF
j_call: TRBJ2-3; v_call: TRBV11-2; cdr3_aa: CASSLGGRTDTQYF
j_call: TRBJ1-6; v_call: TRBV30; cdr3_aa: CAWKAARGPLHF
j_call: TRBJ2-7; v_call: TRBV19; cdr3_aa: CASSISLRGGAPYEQYF
j_call: TRBJ2-7; v_call: TRBV6-5; cdr3_aa: CASSYGEGAYEQYF
j_call: TRBJ2-7; v_call: TRBV6-1; cdr3_aa: CASSEAGSRPEQYF
j_call: TRBJ1-1; v_call: TRBV30; cdr3_aa: CAWSVSSEAFF
j_call: TRBJ1-2; v_call: TRBV5-4; cdr3_aa: CASSLGGPYGYTF
j_call: TRBJ1-5; v_call: TRBV28; cdr3_aa: CASSSQGASGQPQHF
j_call: TRBJ1-1; v_call: TRBV28; cdr3_aa: CASSLAGGFFTEAFF
j_call: TRBJ1-2; v_call: TRBV6-5; cdr3_aa: CASSPAGGWYGYTF
j_call: TRBJ2-1; v_call: TRBV29-1; cdr3_aa: CSGQGRNEQFF
j_call: TRBJ1-1; v_call: TRBV11-2; cdr3_aa: CASSLGLSNTEAFF
j_call: TRBJ1-4; v_call: TRBV15; cdr3_aa: CATSRDQIRATNEKLFF
j_call: TRBJ2-7; v_call: TRBV5-6; cdr3_aa: CASSLRRAYEQYF
j_call: TRBJ1-2; v_call: TRBV13; cdr3_aa: CASSLGPLRGYTF
j_call: TRBJ1-5; v_call: TRBV6-6; cdr3_aa: CASSYGGNQPQHF
j_call: TRBJ2-5; v_call: TRBV2; cdr3_aa: CASMVGETQYF
j_call: TRBJ2-1; v_call: TRBV19; cdr3_aa: CASSQSSYNEQFF
j_call: TRBJ2-3; v_call: TRBV15; cdr3_aa: CATSRGHGGRRDTQYF
j_call: TRBJ2-3; v_call: TRBV19; cdr3_aa: CASHRDSPDTQYF
j_call: TRBJ2-1; v_call: TRBV6-5; cdr3_aa: CASSTFSGEQFF
j_call: TRBJ2-1; v_call: TRBV19; cdr3_aa: CASSALAANSYNEQFF
j_call: TRBJ1-2; v_call: TRBV5-1; cdr3_aa: CASSLVGQGGYGYTF